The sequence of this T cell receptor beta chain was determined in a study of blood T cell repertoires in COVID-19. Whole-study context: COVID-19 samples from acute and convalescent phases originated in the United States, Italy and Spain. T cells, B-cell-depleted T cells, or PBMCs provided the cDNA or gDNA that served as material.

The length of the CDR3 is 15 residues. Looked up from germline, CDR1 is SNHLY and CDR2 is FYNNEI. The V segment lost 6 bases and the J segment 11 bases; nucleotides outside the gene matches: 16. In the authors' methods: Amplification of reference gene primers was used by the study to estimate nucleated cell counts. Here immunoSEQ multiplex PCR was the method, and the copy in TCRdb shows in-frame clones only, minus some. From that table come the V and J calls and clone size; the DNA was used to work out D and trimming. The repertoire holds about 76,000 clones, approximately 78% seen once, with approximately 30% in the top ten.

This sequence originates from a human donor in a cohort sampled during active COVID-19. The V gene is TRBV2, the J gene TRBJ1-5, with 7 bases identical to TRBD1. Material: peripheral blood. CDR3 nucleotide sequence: TGTGCCAGCAGCACAGCCGGGACAGCCGTGGTGGCCCAGCATTTT. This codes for CASSTAGTAVVAQHF. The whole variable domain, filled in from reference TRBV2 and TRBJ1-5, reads EPEVTQTPSHQVTQMGQEVILRCVPISNHLYFYWYRQILGQKVEFLVSFYNNEISEKSEIFDDQFSVERPDGSNFTLKIRSTKLEDSAMYFCASSTAGTAVVAQHFGDGTRLSIL.